This T cell receptor (beta chain) stems from a study of identical twins. This CDR3 region has 17 residues. Germline CDR1 MDHEN, CDR2 SYDVKM. V shed 3 bases and J shed 3 bases, with 21 bases lying between them. To note about this clonotype: Antigen specificity is unknown.

All donors were healthy, and all were Caucasian. Broader study findings: Invariant cells of the MAIT and iNKT types might have partly distorted the zero-insertion analyses. With abundant cord blood beta clonotypes, insertions were fewer; memory repertoires showed no such pattern.

Template switching added a universal primer binding site, and final cDNA carried unique molecular identifiers. A single record per CDR3 protein comes from TCRdb applying MiXCR to the 5' RACE reads. The table shows 460,000 or so distinct CDR3 sequences, with 14% occurring only once. The sample was also reused in another study, on yellow fever vaccine responses in identical twins.

The chain has TRBV28 and TRBJ2-7, with unresolved D. The sequencing input was CD4+ T cells sorted from blood. The clonotype originates from a young woman in good health. CDR3 sequence reads: CASSFLGSGFANYEQYF. CDR3 in DNA: TGTGCCAGCAGTTTTCTTGGTTCTGGGTTTGCCAACTACGAGCAGTACTTC.